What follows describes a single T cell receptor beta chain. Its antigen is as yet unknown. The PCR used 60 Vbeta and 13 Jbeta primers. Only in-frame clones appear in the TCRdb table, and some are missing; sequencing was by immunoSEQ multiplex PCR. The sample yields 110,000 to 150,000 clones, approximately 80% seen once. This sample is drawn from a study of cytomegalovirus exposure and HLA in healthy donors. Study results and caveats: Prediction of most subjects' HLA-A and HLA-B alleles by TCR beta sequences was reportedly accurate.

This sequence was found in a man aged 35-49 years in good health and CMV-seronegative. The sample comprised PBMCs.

In DNA form, the CDR3 reads TGTGCCAGCAGCGTAGGCGGCGGGGGGACCCAAGAGACCCAGTACTTC. It encodes CASSVGGGGTQETQYF. The rearrangement joins TRBV9 to TRBJ2-5, with 8 bases that match TRBD2. Trimming removed 0 bases from V and 1 base from J; junction bases left unmatched: 5. The CDR3 has 16 residues. CDR1 is SGDLS and CDR2 is YYNGEE in the germline V gene.